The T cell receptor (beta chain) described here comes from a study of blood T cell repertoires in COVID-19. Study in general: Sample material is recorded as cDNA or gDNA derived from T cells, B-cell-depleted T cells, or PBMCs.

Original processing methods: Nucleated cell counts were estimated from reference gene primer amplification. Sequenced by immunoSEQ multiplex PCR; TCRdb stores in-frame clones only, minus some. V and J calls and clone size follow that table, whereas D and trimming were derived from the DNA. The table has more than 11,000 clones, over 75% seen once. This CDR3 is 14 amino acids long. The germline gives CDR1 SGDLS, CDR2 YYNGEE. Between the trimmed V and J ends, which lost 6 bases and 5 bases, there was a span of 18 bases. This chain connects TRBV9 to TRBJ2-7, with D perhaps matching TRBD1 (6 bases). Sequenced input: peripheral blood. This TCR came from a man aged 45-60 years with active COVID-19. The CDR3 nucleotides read TGTGCCAGCACCCCGGGACACGGCGTAGACGAGCAGTACTTC. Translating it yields CASTPGHGVDEQYF.